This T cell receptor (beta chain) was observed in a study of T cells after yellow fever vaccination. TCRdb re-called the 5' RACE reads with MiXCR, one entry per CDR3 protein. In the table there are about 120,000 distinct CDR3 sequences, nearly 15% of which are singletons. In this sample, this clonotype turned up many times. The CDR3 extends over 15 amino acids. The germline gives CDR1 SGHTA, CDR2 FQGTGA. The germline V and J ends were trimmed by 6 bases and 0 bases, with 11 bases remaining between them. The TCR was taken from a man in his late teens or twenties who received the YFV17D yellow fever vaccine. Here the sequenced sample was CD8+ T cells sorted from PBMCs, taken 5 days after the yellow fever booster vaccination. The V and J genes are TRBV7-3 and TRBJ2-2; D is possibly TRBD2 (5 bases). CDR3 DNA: TGTGCCAGCAGTCAGCGGACTGCGAACACCGGGGAGCTGTTTTTT. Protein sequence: CASSQRTANTGELFF.